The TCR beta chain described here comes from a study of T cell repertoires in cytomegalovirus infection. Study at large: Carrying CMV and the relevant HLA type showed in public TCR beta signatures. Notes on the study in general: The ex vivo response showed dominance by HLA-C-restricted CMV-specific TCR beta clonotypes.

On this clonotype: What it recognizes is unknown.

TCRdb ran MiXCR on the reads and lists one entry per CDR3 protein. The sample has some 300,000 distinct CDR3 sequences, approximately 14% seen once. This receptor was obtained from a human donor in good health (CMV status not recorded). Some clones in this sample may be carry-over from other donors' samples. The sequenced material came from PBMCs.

The chain's CDR3 is CASSLSGGVTYEQYF. DNA for the CDR3: TGTGCCAGCAGCTTATCGGGCGGGGTCACCTACGAGCAGTACTTC. This chain links TRBV7-2 with TRBJ2-7; D is perhaps TRBD2 (6 bases). The CDR3 runs 15 residues. Germline CDR1 reads SGHTA; CDR2 reads FQGNSA. Trimming pared 2 bases from V and 2 bases from J, leaving 13 bases between.